The entry below gives a single T cell receptor beta chain sequence along with its context. No antigen is known for it. This sample was included in a study of shared clonotypes between healthy human individuals. Study-level results: Rarefaction revealed incomplete sorted-subset sequencing despite large depth.

Trimming left V 3 bases short and J 4 bases short, with 8 bases between. Germline V CDR1 and CDR2: SQVTM, ANQGSEA. The CDR3 consists of 12 residues. This table comes from immunoSEQ multiplex PCR, and its TCRdb copy is limited to in-frame clones, with some not included. The sample yields 1.4 million to 1.5 million clones, around 97% seen once. Sequencing was performed on naive CD4+ T cells sorted from blood. Noted subset: CD45RA+ positively selected. The rearrangement links TRBV29-1 to TRBJ2-3; D unclear. This receptor was identified in a man younger than 45 in good health. Here the CDR3 reads CSVDRGADTQYF. The CDR3 DNA follows: TGCAGCGTTGATCGAGGCGCAGATACGCAGTATTTT.